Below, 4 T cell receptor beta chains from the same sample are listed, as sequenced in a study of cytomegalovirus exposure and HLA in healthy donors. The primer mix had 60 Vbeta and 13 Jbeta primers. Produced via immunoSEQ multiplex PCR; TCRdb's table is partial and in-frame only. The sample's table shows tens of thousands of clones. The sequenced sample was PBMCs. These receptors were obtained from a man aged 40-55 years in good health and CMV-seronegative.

The CDR3 nucleotides are TGTGCCAGCAGCTTTGGACAGGTCAGCGGGGAGCTGTTTTTT. Amino acids: CASSFGQVSGELFF. The J gene is TRBJ2-2, the V gene TRBV7-3; 7 bases align to TRBD1. The CDR3 has 14 amino acids. V shed 3 bases, J shed 7 bases, and the junction held 5 bases outside the gene matches. In germline, CDR1 is SGHTA, CDR2 FQGTGA. Filled out from reference TRBV7-3 and TRBJ2-2, the complete variable domain reads GAGVSQTPSNKVTEKGKYVELRCDPISGHTALYWYRQSLGQGPEFLIYFQGTGAADDSGLPNDRFFAVRPEGSVSTLKIQRTERGDSAVYLCASSFGQVSGELFFGEGSRLTVL.

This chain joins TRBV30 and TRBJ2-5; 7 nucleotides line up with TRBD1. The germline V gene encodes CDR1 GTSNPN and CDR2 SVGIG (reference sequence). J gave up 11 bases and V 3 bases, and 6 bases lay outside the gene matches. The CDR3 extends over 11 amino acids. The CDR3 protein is CAWSTRGKQYF. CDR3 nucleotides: TGTGCCTGGAGCACCAGGGGGAAGCAGTACTTC.

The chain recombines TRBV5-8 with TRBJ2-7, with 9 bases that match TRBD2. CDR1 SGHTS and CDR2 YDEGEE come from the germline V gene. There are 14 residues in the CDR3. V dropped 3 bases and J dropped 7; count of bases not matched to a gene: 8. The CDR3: CASSSLAGVREQYF. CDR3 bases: TGTGCCAGCAGCTCATTAGCGGGAGTGCGTGAGCAGTACTTC.

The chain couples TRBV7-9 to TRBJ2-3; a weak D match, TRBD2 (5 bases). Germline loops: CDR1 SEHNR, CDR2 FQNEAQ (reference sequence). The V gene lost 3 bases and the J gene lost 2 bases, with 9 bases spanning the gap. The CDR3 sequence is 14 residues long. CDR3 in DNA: TGTGCCAGCAGCTTTAGCGCTACCACAGATACGCAGTATTTT. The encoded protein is CASSFSATTDTQYF.